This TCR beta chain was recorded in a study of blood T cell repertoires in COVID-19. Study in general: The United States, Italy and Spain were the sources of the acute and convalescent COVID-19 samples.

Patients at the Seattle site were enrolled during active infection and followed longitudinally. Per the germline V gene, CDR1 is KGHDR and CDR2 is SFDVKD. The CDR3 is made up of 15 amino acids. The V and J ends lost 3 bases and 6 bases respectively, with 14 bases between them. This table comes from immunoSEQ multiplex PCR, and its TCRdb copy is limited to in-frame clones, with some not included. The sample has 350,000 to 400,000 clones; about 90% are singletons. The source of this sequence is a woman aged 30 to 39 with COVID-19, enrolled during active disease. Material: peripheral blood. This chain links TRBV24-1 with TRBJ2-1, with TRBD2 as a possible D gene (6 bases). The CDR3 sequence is CATSDRGGGFNEQFF. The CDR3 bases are TGTGCCACCAGTGATCGTGGTGGAGGGTTCAATGAGCAGTTCTTC.